This T cell receptor (beta chain) was recorded in a study of T cell responses to AZD1222 COVID-19 vaccine. Regarding the study as a whole: Regions 160-218 and 743-854 held dominance among vaccine-associated CD4 TCRs, which spanned spike. Spike-specific TCR depth and breadth grew after two AZD1222 doses. The sample set comprised mostly white British donors with more females, and clonal diversity was possibly underestimated.

The data were produced by immunoSEQ multiplex PCR, yet TCRdb's version contains in-frame clones alone and is incomplete. This table holds about 100,000 clones, about 85% found once. V dropped 4 bases and J dropped 5; count of bases not matched to a gene: 9. Germline V gene sequence: CDR1 SGHTA, CDR2 FQGNSA. CDR3 length: 16 residues. For this clone: Its cognate antigen is unknown.

The TCR was taken from an adult who received the AZD1222 COVID-19 vaccine. The sample was peripheral blood, taken 28 days after the second AZD1222 dose. The chain couples TRBV7-2 to TRBJ2-5; 11 nucleotides line up with TRBD2. CDR3 region: CASSSLLAGGVETQYF. CDR3 nucleotides: TGTGCCAGCAGCTCCCTGCTAGCGGGAGGTGTGGAGACCCAGTACTTC.